This TCR beta chain was sequenced for a study of CD8 T cell repertoires and HIV-1 epitope variants. This clone ranks as medium-sized (0.01 to 0.1%). What it binds is not known. Libraries were prepared by immunoSEQ multiplex PCR; TCRdb keeps only in-frame clonotypes and omits some of them. Of 5,000 to 6,500 clones in the sample, 64% are singletons; the top ten hold about 40%. This CDR3 contains 14 residues. CDR1 is SEHNR, CDR2 FQNEAQ, per germline (reference sequence). With V trimmed by 5 bases and J by 7 bases, 10 bases remained unmatched. The gene calls are TRBV7-9 and TRBJ1-1; TRBD1 agrees at 7 bases. This receptor was obtained from a male donor with HIV. The sample comprised cultured CD8+ T cells derived from PBMCs. The CDR3 DNA reads TGTGCCAGCAGCCTATCAGGGGGTAGCTATGAAGCTTTCTTT. It is translated as CASSLSGGSYEAFF. The variable domain in full, completed from reference TRBV7-9 and TRBJ1-1, reads DTGVSQNPRHKITKRGQNVTFRCDPISEHNRLYWYRQTLGQGPEFLTYFQNEAQLEKSRLLSDRFSAERPKGSFSTLEIQRTEQGDSAMYLCASSLSGGSYEAFFGQGTRLTVV.